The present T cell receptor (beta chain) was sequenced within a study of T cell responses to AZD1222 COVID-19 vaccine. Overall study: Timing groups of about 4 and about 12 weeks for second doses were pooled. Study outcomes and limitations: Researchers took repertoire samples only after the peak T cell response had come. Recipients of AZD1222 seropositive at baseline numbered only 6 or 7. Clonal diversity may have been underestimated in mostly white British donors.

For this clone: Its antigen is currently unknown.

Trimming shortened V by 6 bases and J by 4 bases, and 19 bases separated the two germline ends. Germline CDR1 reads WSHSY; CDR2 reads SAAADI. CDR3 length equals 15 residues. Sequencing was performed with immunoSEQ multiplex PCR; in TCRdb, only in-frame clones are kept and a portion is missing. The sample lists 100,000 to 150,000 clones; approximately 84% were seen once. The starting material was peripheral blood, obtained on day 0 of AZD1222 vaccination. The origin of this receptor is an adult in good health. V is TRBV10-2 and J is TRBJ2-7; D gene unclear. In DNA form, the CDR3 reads TGCGCCAGCAGCCTGAGGCAGGTAATTTCGTACGAGCAGTACTTC. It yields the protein CASSLRQVISYEQYF.